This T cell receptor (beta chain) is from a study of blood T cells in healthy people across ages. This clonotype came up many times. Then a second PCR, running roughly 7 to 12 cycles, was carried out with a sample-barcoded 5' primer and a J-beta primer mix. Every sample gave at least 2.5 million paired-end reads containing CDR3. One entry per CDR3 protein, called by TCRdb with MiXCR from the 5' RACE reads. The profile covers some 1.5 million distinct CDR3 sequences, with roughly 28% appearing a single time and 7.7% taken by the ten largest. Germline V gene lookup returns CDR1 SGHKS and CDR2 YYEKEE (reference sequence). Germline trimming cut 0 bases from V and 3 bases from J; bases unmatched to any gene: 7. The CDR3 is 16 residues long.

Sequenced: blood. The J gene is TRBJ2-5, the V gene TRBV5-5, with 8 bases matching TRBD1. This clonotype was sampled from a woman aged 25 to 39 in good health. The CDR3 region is CASSLVRGLWKETQYF. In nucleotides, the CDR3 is TGTGCCAGCAGCTTGGTCAGGGGGCTTTGGAAAGAGACCCAGTACTTC. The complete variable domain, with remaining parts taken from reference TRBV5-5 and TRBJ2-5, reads DAGVTQSPTHLIKTRGQQVTLRCSPISGHKSVSWYQQVLGQGPQFIFQYYEKEERGRGNFPDRFSARQFPNYSSELNVNALLLGDSALYLCASSLVRGLWKETQYFGPGTRLLVL.